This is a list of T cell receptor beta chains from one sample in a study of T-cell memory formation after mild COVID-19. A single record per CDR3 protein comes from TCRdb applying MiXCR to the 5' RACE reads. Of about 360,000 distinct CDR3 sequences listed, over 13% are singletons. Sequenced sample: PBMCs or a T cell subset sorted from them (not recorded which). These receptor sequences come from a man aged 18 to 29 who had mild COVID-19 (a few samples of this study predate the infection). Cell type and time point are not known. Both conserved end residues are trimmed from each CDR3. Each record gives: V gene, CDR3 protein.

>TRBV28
ASSLSGLLTEAF
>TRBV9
ASSASGGAYLDTQY
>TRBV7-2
ASSFLADSTDTQY
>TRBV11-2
ASSLGWTGGGGGTQY
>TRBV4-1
ASSQDRHSSLSTDTQY
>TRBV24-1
ATRASGTGDTQY
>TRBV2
ASMGWTGGNEQF
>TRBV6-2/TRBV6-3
ASSGFLDVYEQY
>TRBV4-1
ASSQGSDSYQPQH
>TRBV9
ASSVVAGGNTGELF
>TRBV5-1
ASSQDGNSPLH
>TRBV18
ASSTVRDYVEQY
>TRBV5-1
ASSFKGPNTEAF
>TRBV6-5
ASSRNQIPGLAYNEQF
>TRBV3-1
ASSQRTGSMTQY
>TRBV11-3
ASSLRVRSYGYT
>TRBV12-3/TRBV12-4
ASSPQESTDTQY
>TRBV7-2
ASSLDWDSPLH
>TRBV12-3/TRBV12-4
ASSPQAQGSYGYT
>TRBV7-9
ASSPGLAGGLSTDTQY
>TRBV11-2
ASERGTEQF
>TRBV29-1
SVGRLGYT
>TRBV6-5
ASSYRDRGRAEQF
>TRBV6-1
ASRTGQGTTDTQY
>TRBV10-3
AINFQGGTEAF
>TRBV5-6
ASSVRGYT
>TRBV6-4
ASRAGTGVEKAF
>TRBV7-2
ASSLALWGQSPYEQY
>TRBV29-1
SARQGDLETQY
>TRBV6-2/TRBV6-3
ASSYPAYEQY
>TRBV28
ASGGHNSPLH
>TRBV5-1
ASSPTLGLAGGGELF
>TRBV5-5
ASSFGEGAYNSPLH
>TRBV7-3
ASSPGSRSSTDTQY
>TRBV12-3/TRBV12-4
ASSLGWEGYT
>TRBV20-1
SAHQGLGTSRSYEQY
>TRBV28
ASSFIYGYT
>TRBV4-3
ASSLDRGPSETQY
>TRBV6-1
ASSREGDPTYGYT
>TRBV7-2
ASSPTPTSGGEGTQY
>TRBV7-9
ASRRPVGETQY
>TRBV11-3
ASSLGALENEQF
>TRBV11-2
ASSLTPLWAF
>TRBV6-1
ASSEGQVYNEQF
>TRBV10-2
ASSAFGQGAREQY
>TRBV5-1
ASSPTGALDTQY
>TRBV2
ASSDWAAKNIQY
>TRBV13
ASSIALGTGRVQY